The 2 T cell receptor beta chains listed next were all sequenced from one sample in a study of CD8 T cells in Susac syndrome. With random hexamers, roughly 0.45 to 1 ug RNA was reverse transcribed. MiXCR, applied by TCRdb to the immunoSEQ multiplex PCR reads, yields one record per CDR3 protein. The data show about 300,000 distinct CDR3 sequences, 89% seen once. Sequenced material: CD8+ T cells from PBMCs. These receptors all come from a human donor with multiple sclerosis.

This chain joins TRBV4-1 and TRBJ2-1; D may be TRBD1 (6 bases). Germline V gene lookup returns CDR1 MGHRA and CDR2 YSYEKL. The CDR3 contains 16 residues. V dropped 1 base and J dropped 4 bases, with 14 bases sitting between them. This CDR3 is CASSQADRPGYNEQFF. The CDR3 DNA is TGCGCCAGCAGCCAAGCCGACAGGCCGGGTTACAATGAGCAGTTCTTC.

The CDR3 protein is CASSQSEVSGCTKGTSGRNEQYF. The CDR3 nucleotides read TGCGCCAGCAGTCAATCGGAGGTATCAGGGTGCACAAAAGGGACTAGCGGGAGGAACGAGCAGTACTTC. The V call is TRBV23-1, the J call TRBJ2-7, with TRBD2 matching 15 bases. TRBV23-1 is an ORF, and what it does is uncertain. This CDR3 is 23 amino acids long. V gave up 0 bases and J gave up 5 bases; unmatched junction bases: 23.